Below, 9 T cell receptor beta chains from the same sample are listed, as sequenced in a study of a mutant IDH1 vaccine in newly diagnosed glioma. Indicated time point: week 23, last vaccination. All doses held 300 ug of mutant IDH1 20-mer peptide, with topical imiquimod. Some clones are missing from TCRdb's copy, which holds only in-frame ones; the method was immunoSEQ multiplex PCR. The sample yields some 60,000 clones, 80% to 90% seen once. Their antigens are not known. Here the sequenced sample was PBMCs, taken from a glioma patient whose treatment included an IDH1 peptide vaccine. Receptors were obtained from a middle-aged man with glioma.

The V call is TRBV19, the J call TRBJ1-2; possible D gene TRBD1, 5 bases. Germline assignment: CDR1 LNHDA and CDR2 SQIVND (reference sequence). V lost 2 bases and J 7 bases, leaving 8 bases between the germline ends. This CDR3 is 12 amino acids long. CDR3 in DNA: TGTGCCAGTAGTATAAGGGGCCGTGGCTACACCTTC. This gives the protein CASSIRGRGYTF.

About this clone: This same CDR3 is encoded by further DNA sequences in the sample. This sequence joins TRBV19 and TRBJ1-5; D is unclear. Per the germline V gene, CDR1 is LNHDA and CDR2 is SQIVND (reference sequence). Trimming pared 3 bases from V and 7 bases from J, leaving 7 bases between. This CDR3 contains 12 residues. The CDR3 DNA sequence: TGTGCCAGTAGTATTGGTAACCAGCCCCAGCATTTT. This encodes CASSIGNQPQHF. Full variable domain (rest looked up from reference TRBV19 and TRBJ1-5): DGGITQSPKYLFRKEGQNVTLSCEQNLNHDAMYWYRQDPGQGLRLIYYSQIVNDFQKGDIAEGYSVSREKKESFPLTVTSAQKNPTAFYLCASSIGNQPQHFGDGTRLSIL.

V is TRBV11-1 and J is TRBJ2-7; tentatively, D is TRBD2 (5 bases). Trimming left V 2 bases short and J 3 bases short, with 11 bases between. This CDR3 is built from 14 residues. Germline V gene sequence: CDR1 SGHAT, CDR2 FQDESV (reference sequence). CDR3 sequence (DNA): TGTGCCAGCAGCTTAACGGGGATCGGCTACGAGCAGTACTTC. Translated, it gives CASSLTGIGYEQYF. Full variable domain (rest looked up from reference TRBV11-1 and TRBJ2-7): EAEVAQSPRYKITEKSQAVAFWCDPISGHATLYWYRQILGQGPELLVQFQDESVVDDSQLPKDRFSAERLKGVDSTLKIQPAELGDSAMYLCASSLTGIGYEQYFGPGTRLTVT.

This chain connects TRBV6-1 to TRBJ1-5; D unclear. V was shortened by 5 bases and J by 3 bases, with 14 bases between the two germline ends. There are 15 residues in the CDR3. Germline-derived CDR1 and CDR2 are MNHNS and SASEGT. CDR3 residues: CASSSSPSNNQPQHF. DNA for the CDR3: TGTGCCAGCAGTTCGTCACCGAGTAACAATCAGCCCCAGCATTTT.

The chain recombines TRBV7-2 with TRBJ1-2; unclear D gene. Germline V gene data show CDR1 as SGHTA and CDR2 as FQGNSA. V dropped 2 bases and J dropped 6 bases, with 7 bases sitting between them. This CDR3 has 12 residues. The CDR3 coding sequence is TGTGCCAGCAGCTTACGGGGAGATGGCTACACCTTC. This gives the protein CASSLRGDGYTF.

This chain uses TRBV9 with TRBJ2-7, with 11 bases fitting TRBD2. This CDR3 contains 16 residues. The J segment lost 0 bases and the V segment lost 3 bases, leaving 5 bases of the junction unmatched. Germline-derived CDR1 and CDR2 are SGDLS and YYNGEE. In nucleotides, the CDR3 is TGTGCCAGCAGCGCCCCCGGGACTAGCGGCTCCTACGAGCAGTACTTC. Protein: CASSAPGTSGSYEQYF.

The J gene is TRBJ1-1, the V gene TRBV7-9, with 7 bases fitting TRBD1. V lost 3 bases, J lost 7 bases, and 5 bases stayed unmatched. The germline CDR1 and CDR2 sequences are SEHNR and FQNEAQ (reference sequence). The CDR3 is 13 amino acids. CDR3 residues: CASSFPRGREAFF. In DNA, the CDR3 is TGTGCCAGCAGCTTTCCGAGGGGGCGTGAAGCTTTCTTT. The full variable domain, in which reference TRBV7-9 and TRBJ1-1 provide the parts outside the CDR3, is DTGVSQNPRHKITKRGQNVTFRCDPISEHNRLYWYRQTLGQGPEFLTYFQNEAQLEKSRLLSDRFSAERPKGSFSTLEIQRTEQGDSAMYLCASSFPRGREAFFGQGTRLTVV.

The gene calls are TRBV5-1 and TRBJ1-2; 11 positions agree with TRBD1. After removal of 4 bases from V and 7 bases from J, the junction contained 6 bases not matched to a gene. The CDR3 is 14 residues long. Per the germline V gene, CDR1 is SGHRS and CDR2 is YFSETQ. This CDR3 reads CASSVGTGGPGYTF. DNA for the CDR3: TGCGCCAGCAGCGTCGGGACAGGGGGTCCTGGCTACACCTTC.

The chain joins TRBV6-1 to TRBJ2-3, with 7 nucleotides matching TRBD1. The V gene end was trimmed by 5 bases and the J gene end by 3 bases; junction bases not matched to a gene: 8. CDR1 MNHNS and CDR2 SASEGT come from the germline V gene. This CDR3 region has 15 residues. CDR3: CASSPHRQGTDTQYF. The CDR3 DNA is TGTGCCAGCAGTCCCCATCGACAGGGTACAGATACGCAGTATTTT.